This TCR beta chain was recorded in a study of CD4+ T cells in melanoma. Profiled with immunoSEQ multiplex PCR; TCRdb holds only in-frame clones, not every one. The data contain 110,000 to 150,000 clones, around nine tenths of them singletons. Study-wide results and limits: In melanoma, neoantigen-specific CD4+ T cells reportedly differed in differentiation state.

Regarding this clone: The antigen is not known.

The sequence came from a human donor with melanoma.

In DNA, the CDR3 is TGCGCCAGCAGGGACACCCTGAACACTGAAGCTTTCTTT. Its protein is CASRDTLNTEAFF. The chain carries TRBV5-1 and TRBJ1-1, with D possibly being TRBD1 (5 bases). This CDR3 comprises 13 residues. Germline V gives CDR1 SGHRS, CDR2 YFSETQ. V was clipped by 5 bases and J by 0 bases, with 8 bases between them.